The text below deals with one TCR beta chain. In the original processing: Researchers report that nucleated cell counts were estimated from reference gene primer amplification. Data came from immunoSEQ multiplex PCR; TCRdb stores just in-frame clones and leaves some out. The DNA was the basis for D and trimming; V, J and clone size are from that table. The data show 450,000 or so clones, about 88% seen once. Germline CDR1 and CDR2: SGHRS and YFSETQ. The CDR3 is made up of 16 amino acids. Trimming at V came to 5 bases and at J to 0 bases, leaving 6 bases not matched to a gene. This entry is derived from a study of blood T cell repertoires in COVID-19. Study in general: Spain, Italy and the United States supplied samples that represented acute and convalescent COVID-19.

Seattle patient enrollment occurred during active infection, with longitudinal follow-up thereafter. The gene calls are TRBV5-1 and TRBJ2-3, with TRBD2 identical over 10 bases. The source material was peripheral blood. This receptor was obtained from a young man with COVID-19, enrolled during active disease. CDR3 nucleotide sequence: TGCGCCAGCAGTCCTAGCGGGAGAACTAGCACAGATACGCAGTATTTT. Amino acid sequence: CASSPSGRTSTDTQYF.